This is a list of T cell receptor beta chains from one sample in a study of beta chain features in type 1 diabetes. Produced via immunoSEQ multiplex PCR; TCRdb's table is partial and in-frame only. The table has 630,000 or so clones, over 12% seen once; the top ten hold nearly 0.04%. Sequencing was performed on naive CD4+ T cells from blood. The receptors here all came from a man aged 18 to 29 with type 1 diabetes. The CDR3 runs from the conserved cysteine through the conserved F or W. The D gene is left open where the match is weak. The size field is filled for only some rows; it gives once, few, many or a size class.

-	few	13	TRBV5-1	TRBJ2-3	TGCGCCAGCTCTGCACAGGGCACAGATACGCAGTATTTT	CASSAQGTDTQYF
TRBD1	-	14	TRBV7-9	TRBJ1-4	TGTGCCAGCAGCTGGACAGGGAAGGGTGAAAAACTGTTTTTT	CASSWTGKGEKLFF
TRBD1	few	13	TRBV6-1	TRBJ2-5	TGTGCCAGCAGTTGGGACAGGCGGAGGACCCAGTACTTC	CASSWDRRRTQYF
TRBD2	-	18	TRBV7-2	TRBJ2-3	TGTGCCAGCAGCTTAGCCCAAACTAGCGGGGGAAGCACAGATACGCAGTATTTT	CASSLAQTSGGSTDTQYF
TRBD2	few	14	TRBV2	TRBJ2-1	TGTGCCAGCAGTGAACTAGCGGGATATAGTGAGCAGTTCTTC	CASSELAGYSEQFF
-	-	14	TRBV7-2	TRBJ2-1	TGTGCCAGCGAGCGTCGGGAGTTCTACAATGAGCAGTTCTTC	CASERREFYNEQFF
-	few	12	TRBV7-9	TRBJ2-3	TGTGCCAGCAGCCCGCCGACAGATACGCAGTATTTT	CASSPPTDTQYF
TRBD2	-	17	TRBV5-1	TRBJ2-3	TGCGCCAGCAGCTCCCACCTAGCGGGAGAGTGGGCGGATACGCAGTATTTT	CASSSHLAGEWADTQYF
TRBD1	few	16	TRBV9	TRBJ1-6	TGTGCCAGCAGCGACGGGACAGGGGTTTATAATTCACCCCTCCACTTT	CASSDGTGVYNSPLHF
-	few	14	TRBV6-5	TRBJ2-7	TGTGCCAGCAGTCCGCGACGGGCAACCTACGAGCAGTACTTC	CASSPRRATYEQYF
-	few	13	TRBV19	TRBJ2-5	TGTGCCAGTAGAAGTTGGACAGTAGAGACCCAGTACTTC	CASRSWTVETQYF
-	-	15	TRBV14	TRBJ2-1	TGTGCCAGCAGCCAGCCCGGGACGACCTACAATGAGCAGTTCTTC	CASSQPGTTYNEQFF
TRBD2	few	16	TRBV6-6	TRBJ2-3	TGTGCCAGCAGGCGACTAGCGGGAGGGAAGGCAGATACGCAGTATTTT	CASRRLAGGKADTQYF
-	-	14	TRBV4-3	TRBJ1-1	TGCGCCAGCAGCGAAGGGAGGGGAAACACTGAAGCTTTCTTT	CASSEGRGNTEAFF
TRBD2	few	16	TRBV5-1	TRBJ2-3	TGCGCCAGCAGCGCAGGACTAGCGGGAGGAACAGATACGCAGTATTTT	CASSAGLAGGTDTQYF
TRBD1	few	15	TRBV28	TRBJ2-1	TGTGCCAGCAGTTTTTCAGGGGGCTCCTACAATGAGCAGTTCTTC	CASSFSGGSYNEQFF
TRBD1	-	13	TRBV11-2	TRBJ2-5	TGTGCCAGCAGCCCGGGACAGCAAGAGACCCAGTACTTC	CASSPGQQETQYF
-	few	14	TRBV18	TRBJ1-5	TGTGCCAGCTCCCCTGGGGAGGGGAGAATAACCCAGCATTTT	CASSPGEGRITQHF
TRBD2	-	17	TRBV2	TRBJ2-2	TGTGCCAGCAGGAGGACTAGCGGGAGACAAAACACCGGGGAGCTGTTTTTT	CASRRTSGRQNTGELFF
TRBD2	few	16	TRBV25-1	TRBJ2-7	TGTGCCAGCAGTCCTTCCCAAGGACTAGCGGACTACGAGCAGTACTTC	CASSPSQGLADYEQYF
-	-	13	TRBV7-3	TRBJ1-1	TGTGCCAGCAGCCCAGGTGGTGCCACTGAAGCTTTCTTT	CASSPGGATEAFF
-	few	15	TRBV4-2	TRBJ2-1	TGTGCCAGCAGCCAAGGACAGGTTTCCTACAATGAGCAGTTCTTC	CASSQGQVSYNEQFF
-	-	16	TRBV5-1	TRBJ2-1	TGCGCCAGCAGCCTACTCCCCTCGCGGGGACACAATGAGCAGTTCTTC	CASSLLPSRGHNEQFF
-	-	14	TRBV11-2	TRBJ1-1	TGTGCCAGCAGCCCGGGGTTCATGAACACTGAAGCTTTCTTT	CASSPGFMNTEAFF